Listed below are T cell receptor beta chains from one sample, sequenced in a study of OX40 agonist ivuxolimab in advanced cancers. TCRdb's table, derived via immunoSEQ multiplex PCR, lists solely in-frame clones and lacks some. The sample gives about 69,000 clones, around 90% of which show up once; roughly a tenth is in the top ten. The sample was CD4+ or CD8+ T cells sorted from blood, taken in a trial of the OX40 agonist ivuxolimab. Source of these receptors: an adult with an advanced solid tumor such as melanoma, head and neck, liver or kidney cancer. CDR3s include the opening cysteine and the closing phenylalanine or tryptophan. D genes are given only for firm matches. For some rows the clone size is stated as once, few or many, or as a class when expanded; others skip it.

D	J	V	size	DNA	CDR3
-	TRBJ2-2	TRBV7-3	-	TGTGCCAGCAGCTTACAGGGTGGCGGGGAGCTGTTTTTT	CASSLQGGGELFF
TRBD2	TRBJ2-1	TRBV27	-	TGTGCCAGCAGTCCGGGACTAGCGGGAGGGCCTTACAATGAGCAGTTCTTC	CASSPGLAGGPYNEQFF
TRBD1	TRBJ2-5	TRBV5-1	-	TGCGCCAGCAGCAAAGGGACAGCCCAAGAGACCCAGTACTTC	CASSKGTAQETQYF
TRBD1	TRBJ1-4	TRBV9	-	TGTGCCAGCAGCGCTGGGACAGGCCGAGAAAAACTGTTTTTT	CASSAGTGREKLFF
-	TRBJ1-6	TRBV18	once	TGTGCCAGCTCACAAGGGTCGAATTCACCCCTCCACTTT	CASSQGSNSPLHF
-	TRBJ2-1	TRBV10-2	-	TGCGCCAGCAGCGTAAACCTAAAGGGTAGCGAGCAGTTCTTC	CASSVNLKGSEQFF
TRBD1	TRBJ1-2	TRBV19	-	TGTGCCAGTACTCCACAGGGGCTCCGCGGCTACACCTTC	CASTPQGLRGYTF
-	TRBJ2-1	TRBV9	once	TGTGCCAGCAGCGTAGGGCCCGGGCGAAATGAGCAGTTCTTC	CASSVGPGRNEQFF
-	TRBJ1-1	TRBV5-1	-	TGCGCCAGCAGCTTCGGTGCGGGAGACCGGAACACTGAAGCTTTCTTT	CASSFGAGDRNTEAFF
-	TRBJ1-5	TRBV5-1	-	TGCGCCAGCAGCCCTGGACAGCTCAATCAGCCCCAGCATTTT	CASSPGQLNQPQHF
TRBD2	TRBJ2-1	TRBV7-3	-	TGTGCCAGCAGCTTACGGGCGGGAGACTACAATGAGCAGTTCTTC	CASSLRAGDYNEQFF
TRBD1	TRBJ1-2	TRBV28	once	TGTGCCAGCATCGCCAGGGGGCCGGATGGCTACACCTTC	CASIARGPDGYTF
TRBD2	TRBJ2-1	TRBV30	-	TGTGCCTGGAGTACCCTTAGCGGGAGGAGGAATGAGCAGTTCTTC	CAWSTLSGRRNEQFF
TRBD2	TRBJ2-1	TRBV11-1	-	TGTGCCAGCAGCGCCCGACTAGCGGGAGGGGGCAATGAGCAGTTCTTC	CASSARLAGGGNEQFF
-	TRBJ2-7	TRBV30	-	TGTGCCTGGAGTGATGGGGGAGGTTATCAGCAGTACTTC	CAWSDGGGYQQYF
-	TRBJ2-3	TRBV11-2	-	TGTGCCAGCAGCTTTGGCGGCAGGCTCACAGATACGCAGTATTTT	CASSFGGRLTDTQYF
-	TRBJ1-5	TRBV6-5	-	TGTGCCAGCAGTTACTCCTTGACTGCGGCTCAGCCCCAGCATTTT	CASSYSLTAAQPQHF
-	TRBJ2-3	TRBV11-1	once	TGTGCCAGCAGCTTATGGCAAGGAGGGGGCACAGATACGCAGTATTTT	CASSLWQGGGTDTQYF